Sequencing of this T cell receptor (beta chain) was carried out in a study of cytomegalovirus exposure and HLA in healthy donors. CDR1 MNHEY and CDR2 SVGAGI come from the germline V gene. The CDR3 spans 13 residues. V lost 2 bases, J lost 9 bases, and 4 bases stayed unmatched. Primers for the PCR totalled 60 Vbeta and 13 Jbeta. Assay: immunoSEQ multiplex PCR; the TCRdb copy retains only in-frame clones and omits some. The sample consists of more than 90,000 clones, 70% to 80% of them appearing once. This TCR was recovered from a woman aged 18 to 35 in good health and CMV-seropositive. The J gene is TRBJ1-1, the V gene TRBV6-5, with 9 positions matching TRBD1. The source material was PBMCs. In nucleotides, the CDR3 is TGTGCCAGCAGTTACAGAGGACAGGGGCAAGCTTTCTTT. Amino acids: CASSYRGQGQAFF.